Below, 28 T cell receptor beta chains from the same sample are listed, as sequenced in a study of blood T cell repertoires in COVID-19. Only in-frame clones appear in the TCRdb table, and some are missing; sequencing was by immunoSEQ multiplex PCR. The sample lists roughly 210,000 clones, roughly 90% seen once, with more than 1.5% in the top ten. Sequencing was carried out using peripheral blood. The receptors shown here come from a man in his 70s with acute or convalescent COVID-19.

The chain is built from TRBV30 and TRBJ1-1; D may be TRBD1 (6 bases). V was pared by 3 bases and J by 2 bases, with 10 bases between. Germline assignment: CDR1 GTSNPN and CDR2 SVGIG (reference sequence). The CDR3 length is 13 residues. The CDR3, as DNA: TGTGCCTGGAGGCGACAGGTTAACACTGAAGCTTTCTTT. This encodes CAWRRQVNTEAFF.

The V gene is TRBV28, the J gene TRBJ2-3, with D maybe TRBD1 (5 bases). V shed 3 bases and J shed 6 bases, with 10 bases lying between them. CDR3 size: 13 residues. From germline, CDR1 is MDHEN and CDR2 SYDVKM. This chain's CDR3 is CASSFPHRDTQYF. CDR3 DNA: TGTGCCAGCAGTTTCCCCCACAGGGATACGCAGTATTTT.

J is TRBJ1-1 and V is TRBV6-5, with TRBD1 matching over 7 bases. CDR1 MNHEY and CDR2 SVGAGI come from the germline V gene. Losses at the gene ends were 6 bases for V and 3 bases for J; bases not matched to a gene: 1. This CDR3 is 12 amino acids long. The CDR3 DNA reads TGTGCCAGCAGCCAGGGGGACACTGAAGCTTTCTTT. Residues: CASSQGDTEAFF.

The CDR3 sequence: CASSPPYGAGELFF. Here the CDR3 DNA reads TGTGCCAGCTCACCTCCCTACGGGGCCGGGGAGCTGTTTTTT. V usage is TRBV18 and J usage is TRBJ2-2; tentatively, D is TRBD2 (5 bases). CDR1 is KGHSH, CDR2 LQKENI, per germline. The germline V and J ends were trimmed by 3 bases and 6 bases, with 11 bases remaining between them. CDR3 length: 14 amino acids.

The chain has TRBV18 and TRBJ1-3; no clear D gene. The germline gives CDR1 KGHSH, CDR2 LQKENI. Trimming stripped 4 bases from V and 4 bases from J, with 8 bases between. This CDR3 has 13 residues. The CDR3 DNA reads TGTGCCAGCTCACTCCCGCAGGGAAACACCATATATTTT. It is translated as CASSLPQGNTIYF.

CDR3 region: CASTNRDRVYGYTF. In nucleotides, the CDR3 is TGTGCCAGCACCAACCGGGACAGGGTGTATGGCTACACCTTC. The V call is TRBV5-6, the J call TRBJ1-2; 9 bases map to TRBD1. The junction had 8 bases not matched to a gene; V was cut back by 6 bases and J by 5 bases. The CDR3 spans 14 residues. Germline CDR1 and CDR2: SGHDT and YYEEEE.

About this clone itself: Other nucleotide sequences in the sample specify the same CDR3. V usage is TRBV4-1 and J usage is TRBJ1-3; D is uncertain. CDR1 and CDR2 (germline): MGHRA, YSYEKL. Trimming took 0 bases from V and 1 from J, leaving 4 bases between them. The CDR3 runs 14 residues. The CDR3 DNA is TGCGCCAGCAGCCAAGAGGAGTCTGGAAACACCATATATTTT. The encoded protein is CASSQEESGNTIYF.

The chain couples TRBV18 to TRBJ2-2; D remains ambiguous. V shed 3 bases and J shed 1 base, with 3 bases lying between them. Germline V gene data show CDR1 as KGHSH and CDR2 as LQKENI. CDR3 length: 13 amino acids. The DNA of the CDR3 is TGTGCCAGCTCACCTAAGAACACCGGGGAGCTGTTTTTT. Amino acid sequence: CASSPKNTGELFF.

V is TRBV28 and J is TRBJ1-6, with TRBD1 matching over 7 bases. This CDR3 region has 14 residues. Germline CDR1 is MDHEN and CDR2 is SYDVKM. Trimming at V came to 4 bases and at J to 7 bases, leaving 4 bases not matched to a gene. DNA of the CDR3: TGTGCCAGCAGTTCCGGGACAGCGAATTCACCCCTCCACTTT. It is translated as CASSSGTANSPLHF. The whole variable domain, filled in from reference TRBV28 and TRBJ1-6, reads DVKVTQSSRYLVKRTGEKVFLECVQDMDHENMFWYRQDPGLGLRLIYFSYDVKMKEKGDIPEGYSVSREKKERFSLILESASTNQTSMYLCASSSGTANSPLHFGNGTRLTVT.

This clone was seen a handful of times. The chain has TRBV11-2 and TRBJ1-1, with a possible D match to TRBD1 (6 bases). There are 15 residues in the CDR3. From germline, CDR1 is SGHAT and CDR2 FQNNGV. With 5 bases removed from V and 7 bases from J, the gap between germline ends came to 20 bases. The CDR3 DNA reads TGTGCCAGCAGCCCTGCGGGCAGGGGACGCGATGAAGCTTTCTTT. It is translated as CASSPAGRGRDEAFF.

The CDR3 nucleotides read TGTGCCAGCAGCTTCGATTGGGACAGGGCCAATGAGCAGTTCTTC. It is translated as CASSFDWDRANEQFF. The chain links TRBV5-5 to TRBJ2-1; 9 positions agree with TRBD1. Germline-derived CDR1 and CDR2 are SGHKS and YYEKEE (reference sequence). The CDR3 totals 15 residues. With V trimmed by 2 bases and J by 6 bases, 6 bases remained unmatched.

This rearrangement joins TRBV7-8 to TRBJ1-5; D is ambiguous. The CDR3 has 13 residues. CDR1 and CDR2 from the germline V gene are SGHVS and FQNEAQ. Trimming removed 5 bases from V and 4 bases from J, with 9 bases in between. CDR3 sequence: CASSPFPNQPQHF. The CDR3 bases are TGTGCCAGCAGCCCCTTCCCGAATCAGCCCCAGCATTTT.

The chain employs TRBV6-1 and TRBJ2-7, with a tentative D call TRBD1 (6 bases). Trimming took off 2 bases at V and 8 bases at J, with 22 bases between the two ends. The CDR3 totals 16 residues. Germline CDR1 and CDR2: MNHNS and SASEGT. CDR3 region: CASSEPAGTTSLKQYF. The CDR3 region has the DNA TGTGCCAGCAGTGAACCCGCTGGGACAACCTCCCTCAAGCAGTACTTC.

The chain combines TRBV9 with TRBJ2-2; 14 positions agree with TRBD2. Germline-derived CDR1 and CDR2 are SGDLS and YYNGEE. The CDR3 runs to 16 residues. V shed 0 bases and J 7 bases; nucleotides not matched to a gene: 2. This CDR3 reads CASSVAGLAGVGELFF. The CDR3, as DNA: TGTGCCAGCAGCGTAGCGGGACTAGCGGGAGTCGGGGAGCTGTTTTTT.

This chain joins TRBV19 and TRBJ2-7; 7 bases fit TRBD2. J lost 3 bases, V lost 5 bases, and 7 bases had no gene match. The CDR3 is 14 amino acids. Germline lookup yields CDR1 LNHDA and CDR2 SQIVND (reference sequence). CDR3 in DNA: TGTGCCAGTAGTCTACGGACTAGTCGCTACGAGCAGTACTTC. Its translation is CASSLRTSRYEQYF.

This clone was observed once. V and J are TRBV7-2 and TRBJ1-2, with 12 bases that match TRBD1. This CDR3 has 16 residues. The ends lost 0 bases at V and 7 bases at J; junction bases unmatched: 6. Germline loops: CDR1 SGHTA, CDR2 FQGNSA. The CDR3 here is CASSLAGTGGPLGYTF. The CDR3, as DNA: TGTGCCAGCAGCTTAGCAGGGACAGGGGGCCCTCTTGGCTACACCTTC.

The chain joins TRBV5-1 to TRBJ1-2; TRBD1 agrees at 7 bases. V was pared by 5 bases and J by 5 bases, with 9 bases of the junction left unmatched. The CDR3 consists of 14 residues. Germline loops: CDR1 SGHRS, CDR2 YFSETQ. CDR3 protein: CASSPRQGVYGYTF. For the CDR3, the DNA is TGCGCCAGCAGTCCCAGACAGGGCGTTTATGGCTACACCTTC.

The genes are TRBV12-3 or TRBV12-4 and TRBJ2-7, with D possibly being TRBD1 (6 bases). Trimming pared 5 bases from V and 1 base from J, leaving 9 bases between. The CDR3 has 13 amino acids. The CDR3 DNA reads as TGTGCCAGCAGTCAAGGACAGTCCTACGAGCAGTACTTC. Translation: CASSQGQSYEQYF.

J is TRBJ2-3 and V is TRBV28; 7 bases match TRBD1. With 3 bases clipped from V and 1 base from J, the junction kept 7 bases outside the gene matches. The CDR3 runs to 16 residues. Germline CDR1 and CDR2: MDHEN and SYDVKM. CDR3 region: CASSLGSGTGTDTQYF. CDR3 nucleotides: TGTGCCAGCAGTTTGGGGTCCGGGACAGGCACAGATACGCAGTATTTT.

The chain carries TRBV4-2 and TRBJ1-4, with 7 bases that match TRBD1. Germline-derived CDR1 and CDR2 are LGHNA and YNFKEQ. The CDR3 has 16 residues. Trimming at V came to 0 bases and at J to 5 bases, leaving 6 bases not matched to a gene. The CDR3 region has the DNA TGTGCCAGCAGCCAAGAACCGACAGGGTCGAATGAAAAACTGTTTTTT. This codes for CASSQEPTGSNEKLFF.

By share, this clone counts as medium-sized (0.01 to 0.1%). This chain links TRBV18 with TRBJ2-1, with 9 bases aligning to TRBD2. The V and J ends lost 6 bases and 4 bases, in that order; junction bases with no gene match: 7. CDR1 and CDR2 (germline): KGHSH, LQKENI. This CDR3 has 15 residues. The CDR3 sequence: CASSYGLASYNEQFF. The CDR3 DNA sequence: TGTGCCAGCTCCTACGGACTAGCGTCATACAATGAGCAGTTCTTC.

The DNA for the CDR3 is TGTGCCAGCAGCATGCTATCCGGGGAGCTGTTTTTT. Translation: CASSMLSGELFF. The genes are TRBV9 and TRBJ2-2; D is undetermined. CDR1 is SGDLS, CDR2 YYNGEE, per germline. The CDR3 is 12 amino acids. The ends were cut back, 4 bases at V and 6 bases at J, with 7 bases in the middle.

This clone showed up just a few times. The chain has TRBV18 and TRBJ2-7; 11 bases map to TRBD1. Germline CDR1 is KGHSH and CDR2 is LQKENI. This CDR3 has 16 residues. Germline trimming cut 3 bases from V and 0 bases from J; bases unmatched to any gene: 4. The CDR3 region is CASSPTGTGGSYEQYF. CDR3 nucleotide sequence: TGTGCCAGCTCACCCACCGGGACAGGGGGCTCCTACGAGCAGTACTTC.

This sequence joins TRBV9 and TRBJ2-1, with TRBD1 identical over 7 bases. The ends lost 4 bases at V and 5 bases at J; junction bases unmatched: 6. Germline values: CDR1 SGDLS, CDR2 YYNGEE. The CDR3 spans 14 residues. CDR3 sequence: CASSTGQANNEQFF. In nucleotides, the CDR3 is TGTGCCAGCAGCACCGGACAGGCGAACAATGAGCAGTTCTTC. Full variable domain (rest looked up from reference TRBV9 and TRBJ2-1): DSGVTQTPKHLITATGQRVTLRCSPRSGDLSVYWYQQSLDQGLQFLIQYYNGEERAKGNILERFSAQQFPDLHSELNLSSLELGDSALYFCASSTGQANNEQFFGPGTRLTVL.

This clone showed up just once. This chain connects TRBV3-1 (or the pseudogene TRBV3-2) to TRBJ1-1; 10 nucleotides line up with TRBD1. Losses at the gene ends were 0 bases for V and 0 bases for J; bases not matched to a gene: 10. The CDR3 contains 19 residues. From germline, CDR1 is LGHDT and CDR2 YNNKEL (reference sequence). The CDR3 spells CASSQDEVGTGALNTEAFF. CDR3 bases: TGTGCCAGCAGCCAAGATGAGGTCGGGACAGGGGCCTTGAACACTGAAGCTTTCTTT.

V is TRBV24-1 and J is TRBJ2-7; the D gene is possibly TRBD2 (7 bases). V was cut by 8 bases and J by 1 base, with 23 bases left in between. Germline V CDR1 and CDR2: KGHDR, SFDVKD. The CDR3 spans 17 residues. CDR3 nucleotide sequence: TGTGCCACCATTACTTCCGGGGGGCTCCCTATTTCCTACGAGCAGTACTTC. This codes for CATITSGGLPISYEQYF.

The count of this clone is one. The chain employs TRBV10-3 and TRBJ1-5, with D uncertain. Trimming pared 2 bases from V and 1 base from J, leaving 3 bases between. Germline-derived CDR1 and CDR2 are ENHRY and SYGVKD. The CDR3 consists of 13 residues. This CDR3 is CAISEGSNQPQHF. CDR3 DNA: TGTGCCATCAGTGAGGGCAGCAATCAGCCCCAGCATTTT.

The chain uses TRBV18 and TRBJ2-7; D may be TRBD2 (7 bases). The CDR3 length is 16 residues. V dropped 3 bases and J dropped 2 bases, with 17 bases sitting between them. Germline CDR1 reads KGHSH; CDR2 reads LQKENI. The CDR3 protein is CASSPGLQGGAYEQYF. For the CDR3, the DNA is TGTGCCAGCTCACCGGGACTACAGGGAGGGGCCTACGAGCAGTACTTC. Full variable domain (remainder filled in from reference TRBV18 and TRBJ2-7): NAGVMQNPRHLVRRRGQEARLRCSPMKGHSHVYWYRQLPEEGLKFMVYLQKENIIDESGMPKERFSAEFPKEGPSILRIQQVVRGDSAAYFCASSPGLQGGAYEQYFGPGTRLTVT.